A single sample gave rise to the 19 T cell receptor beta chains below, sequenced in a study of T-cell reconstitution after alpha-beta-depleted transplantation in children. Whole-study results and caveats: T-cell counts and diversity at one year following transplant were attributed mainly to newly produced T cells.

For these receptors, no antigen is known. Library preparation (for TCRbeta) was performed with unique molecular identifiers. MiXCR, applied by TCRdb to the PCR reads, yields one record per CDR3 protein. Of about 290,000 distinct CDR3 sequences detected, roughly 8.2% appear once; the ten largest clones hold approximately 9.6%. The sample consisted of peripheral blood, taken 360 days after TCRalphabeta/CD19-depleted stem cell transplant. The source is a female patient aged 2 to 10 who had a stem cell transplant for Fanconi anemia, so the T cells may come from the graft donor.

At least ten counts were recorded for this clonotype. The rearrangement joins TRBV5-1 to TRBJ2-6; D could derive from TRBD1 or TRBD2 (6 bases each). This CDR3 is built from 16 residues. Germline V lookup: CDR1 SGHRS, CDR2 YFSETQ. The ends were cut back, 2 bases at V and 1 base at J, with 10 bases in the middle. CDR3 region: CASSFGGLSGANVLTF. DNA for the CDR3: TGCGCCAGCAGCTTTGGGGGGCTTTCTGGGGCCAACGTCCTGACTTTC.

This clonotype was recorded many times. V usage is TRBV7-2 and J usage is TRBJ1-6; tentatively, D is TRBD1 (5 bases). CDR3 length: 16 amino acids. The germline V and J ends were trimmed by 1 base and 7 bases, with 14 bases remaining between them. The germline V gene encodes CDR1 SGHTA and CDR2 FQGNSA. The CDR3: CASSLVGTSVNSPLHF. CDR3 sequence (DNA): TGTGCCAGCAGCTTAGTTGGGACCTCAGTAAATTCACCCCTCCACTTT.

This clonotype was detected a few times. The chain couples TRBV3-1 to TRBJ2-1; TRBD1 is a possible D gene (8 bases). The germline V gene has CDR1 LGHDT and CDR2 YNNKEL (reference sequence). The V gene lost 4 bases and the J gene lost 7 bases, with 20 bases spanning the gap. The CDR3 is 16 residues long. CDR3 region: CASSPPGGGRPNEQFF. The CDR3 region has the DNA TGTGCCAGCAGCCCCCCAGGGGGCGGGAGACCGAATGAGCAGTTCTTC.

This clonotype turned up a few times. V gene TRBV19 combines with J gene TRBJ2-3; D is perhaps TRBD1 or TRBD2 (5 bases each). Germline CDR1 and CDR2: LNHDA and SQIVND (reference sequence). Between the trimmed V and J ends, which lost 3 bases and 5 bases, there was a span of 15 bases. The CDR3 spans 15 residues. The CDR3 DNA is TGTGCCAGTAGTATCTCCGGGGCCGGCGGAGATACGCAGTATTTT. This translates into CASSISGAGGDTQYF.

This clonotype was observed many times. The V and J genes are TRBV29-1 and TRBJ2-1; TRBD1 or TRBD2 may be the D gene (5 bases each). V lost 1 base, J lost 0 bases, and 13 bases lay in between. The length of the CDR3 is 16 residues. CDR1 and CDR2 (germline): SQVTM, ANQGSEA. The CDR3 coding sequence is TGCAGCGTTGAAGCTAGGGACGTGGTCTCCTACAATGAGCAGTTCTTC. It specifies CSVEARDVVSYNEQFF.

On this clonotype itself: The conserved closing phenylalanine or tryptophan is absent in this CDR3, likely reflecting a read error. J is TRBJ2-1 and V is TRBV7-2; 9 nucleotides agree with TRBD2. J was trimmed by 2 bases and V by 1 base; bases with no gene match: 3. The length of the CDR3 is 16 residues. Germline V lookup: CDR1 SGHTA, CDR2 FQGNSA. CDR3 sequence: CASSLDIAGAYNEQFI. In DNA form, the CDR3 reads TGTGCCAGCAGCTTAGATATAGCGGGGGCCTACAATGAGCAGTTCATC.

This clonotype was detected only a few times. The chain links TRBV3-1 to TRBJ1-2; D uncertain. This CDR3 has 15 amino acids. Trimming cost V 5 bases and J 8 bases, with 21 bases left between them. Germline CDR1 is LGHDT and CDR2 is YNNKEL (reference sequence). The chain's CDR3 is CASSDQGFAMEGYTF. In DNA form, the CDR3 reads TGTGCCAGCAGCGACCAAGGTTTCGCTATGGAGGGCTACACCTTC. The whole variable domain, filled in from reference TRBV3-1 and TRBJ1-2, reads DTAVSQTPKYLVTQMGNDKSIKCEQNLGHDTMYWYKQDSKKFLKIMFSYNNKELIINETVPNRFSPKSPDKAHLNLHINSLELGDSAVYFCASSDQGFAMEGYTFGSGTRLTVV.

Only a few counts were recorded for this clonotype. The chain is built from TRBV5-1 and TRBJ2-1; D gene unclear. The germline V gene encodes CDR1 SGHRS and CDR2 YFSETQ. V was shortened by 4 bases and J by 4 bases, with 9 bases between the two germline ends. The CDR3 spans 13 residues. The CDR3 coding sequence is TGCGCCAGCAGCCCTAACCGGTACAATGAGCAGTTCTTC. Amino acid sequence: CASSPNRYNEQFF.

This clonotype was seen at least ten times. The chain couples TRBV29-1 to TRBJ2-3; no firm D call. The V end was cut by 5 bases, the J end by 8 bases, with 11 bases between. The CDR3 is 11 residues long. CDR1 is SQVTM, CDR2 ANQGSEA, per germline. The CDR3 sequence: CSVYSVSTQYF. In DNA form, the CDR3 reads TGCAGCGTTTACTCCGTGAGTACGCAGTATTTT.

This clonotype has a handful of counts. This chain links TRBV11-2 with TRBJ1-2; the D is unclear. The V gene lost 0 bases and the J gene lost 0 bases, with 8 bases spanning the gap. This CDR3 has 15 residues. Germline V gene lookup returns CDR1 SGHAT and CDR2 FQNNGV. CDR3 protein: CASSLDGEANYGYTF. The CDR3 coding sequence is TGTGCCAGCAGCTTAGATGGGGAAGCTAACTATGGCTACACCTTC.

This clonotype was seen a handful of times. The gene calls are TRBV11-2 and TRBJ2-3, with D possibly TRBD2 on 5 matching bases. Germline CDR1 and CDR2: SGHAT and FQNNGV. The V end was cut by 10 bases, the J end by 3 bases, with 17 bases between. This CDR3 spans 14 amino acids. The CDR3 loop reads CATSSRDWTDTQYF. CDR3 bases: TGTGCCACCTCGTCCCGGGATTGGACAGATACGCAGTATTTT.

Comment on this clonotype: A much larger clone differs from this one at a single base, so this may be a read error. CDR3 protein: CASSLIAMNTEAFF. The CDR3 nucleotides read TGCGCCAGCAGCTTGATAGCGATGAACACTGAAGCTTTCTTT. The V call is TRBV5-1, the J call TRBJ1-1; D is uncertain. The CDR3 totals 14 residues. CDR1 SGHRS and CDR2 YFSETQ come from the germline V gene. The ends were cut back, 1 base at V and 0 bases at J, with 7 bases in the middle.

This clonotype was recorded many times. The gene calls are TRBV5-1 and TRBJ1-2, with 9 bases aligning to TRBD1. The germline gives CDR1 SGHRS, CDR2 YFSETQ. Losses at the gene ends were 1 base for V and 4 bases for J; bases not matched to a gene: 5. The CDR3 has 15 residues. CDR3 DNA: TGCGCCAGCAGCTTGACCCGGGACAGGGCCTATGGCTACACCTTC. Translated: CASSLTRDRAYGYTF.

In this sample, this clonotype turned up many times. V usage is TRBV5-1 and J usage is TRBJ1-1; 7 nucleotides align to TRBD1. This CDR3 is 18 amino acids long. V shed 4 bases, J shed 1 base, and the junction held 16 bases outside the gene matches. Germline CDR1 reads SGHRS; CDR2 reads YFSETQ. CDR3 in DNA: TGCGCCAGCAGCCTCATACGGGACAGCCTCAATACGAACACTGAAGCTTTCTTT. Residues: CASSLIRDSLNTNTEAFF.

This clonotype came up a few times. V and J are TRBV20-1 and TRBJ2-7; the match to TRBD2 covers 11 bases. The CDR3 length is 17 residues. Germline V gene sequence: CDR1 DFQATT, CDR2 SNEGSKA (reference sequence). Trimming cost V 0 bases and J 0 bases; bases outside gene matches: 7. In nucleotides, the CDR3 is TGCAGTGCTAGAGATCTTATACTAGCGGGGGCCTCCTACGAGCAGTACTTC. Its translation is CSARDLILAGASYEQYF.

This clonotype appeared many times. V usage is TRBV7-2 and J usage is TRBJ2-2; 8 bases are shared with TRBD2. Germline V gives CDR1 SGHTA, CDR2 FQGNSA. The CDR3 loop spans 15 amino acids. Unmatched junction bases numbered 8, after V lost 1 base and J lost 10 bases. The CDR3 loop is CASSLGVGGAPELFF. The CDR3 DNA reads as TGTGCCAGCAGCTTAGGCGTCGGGGGGGCCCCGGAGCTGTTTTTT.

This clonotype has a count of ten or more. The CDR3: CASSFYPPFSQHF. The CDR3 DNA is TGTGCCAGCAGTTTTTACCCACCCTTCAGCCAGCATTTT. The chain carries TRBV28 and TRBJ1-5; no firm D call. V was trimmed by 3 bases and J by 12 bases, leaving 15 bases between them. Germline V gene data show CDR1 as MDHEN and CDR2 as SYDVKM. The CDR3 sequence is 13 residues long.

The sample holds many counts of this clonotype. The CDR3 spells CATGTGTMSYEQYV. The DNA of the CDR3 is TGTGCCACAGGGACCGGGACAATGTCCTACGAGCAGTACGTC. This chain joins TRBV2 and TRBJ2-7, with D possibly being TRBD1 (6 bases). Trimming removed 10 bases from V and 1 base from J, with 17 bases in between. This CDR3 spans 14 amino acids. Germline lookup yields CDR1 SNHLY and CDR2 FYNNEI.

This clonotype was seen many times. The chain has TRBV6-5 and TRBJ2-5, with D possibly matching TRBD2 (5 bases). This CDR3 has 15 residues. Germline assignment: CDR1 MNHEY and CDR2 SVGAGI. V shed 0 bases and J shed 1 base, with 9 bases lying between them. CDR3 coding DNA: TGTGCCAGCAGTTACTCGACGGGGAGCCAAGAGACCCAGTACTTC. It codes for CASSYSTGSQETQYF.